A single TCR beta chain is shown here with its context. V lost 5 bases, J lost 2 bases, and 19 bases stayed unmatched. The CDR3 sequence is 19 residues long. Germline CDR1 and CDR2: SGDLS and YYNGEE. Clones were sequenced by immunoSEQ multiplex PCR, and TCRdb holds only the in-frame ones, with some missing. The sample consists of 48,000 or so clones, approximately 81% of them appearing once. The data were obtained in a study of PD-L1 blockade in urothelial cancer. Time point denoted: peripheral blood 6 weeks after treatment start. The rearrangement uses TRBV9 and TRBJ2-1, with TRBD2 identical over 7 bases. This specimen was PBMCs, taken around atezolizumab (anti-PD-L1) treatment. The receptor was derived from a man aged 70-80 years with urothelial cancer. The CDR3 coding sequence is TGTGCCAGCAGTCCCCTAGTACTAGCGACAACATCCGCCTACAATGAGCAGTTCTTC. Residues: CASSPLVLATTSAYNEQFF.